This passage covers 13 T cell receptor beta chains from one sample sequenced in a study of T cells in Graves' hyperthyroidism and ophthalmopathy. Amplification of TCR beta CDR3 regions was performed using RNA transcripts as template. Carried out on the TCR CDR3, a first-round RT-PCR used the HTBI primer set. MiXCR, applied by TCRdb to the multiplex PCR reads, yields one record per CDR3 protein. Here the sample spans 500,000 to 750,000 distinct CDR3 sequences, approximately 15% being singletons. Material: blood. These TCRs come from a woman aged 18-29 years with Graves' ophthalmopathy.

This clonotype came up a few times. The chain employs TRBV24-1 and TRBJ2-1; tentative D call: TRBD1 (6 bases). The CDR3 has 16 residues. Trimming stripped 2 bases from V and 10 bases from J, with 20 bases between. CDR1 is KGHDR and CDR2 is SFDVKD in the germline V gene. The CDR3: CATSDWTYLGGHEQFF. As DNA, the CDR3 is TGTGCCACCAGTGATTGGACGTATCTTGGGGGCCACGAGCAGTTCTTC.

This clonotype appeared many times. CDR3 residues: CATSVLRPAMNTEAFF. CDR3 coding DNA: TGTGCCACCAGTGTCCTTCGGCCAGCTATGAACACTGAAGCTTTCTTT. The rearrangement links TRBV24-1 to TRBJ1-1; D gene ambiguous. Trimming took off 5 bases at V and 0 bases at J, with 15 bases between the two ends. The CDR3 length is 16 residues. Germline assignment: CDR1 KGHDR and CDR2 SFDVKD.

V usage is TRBV5-5 and J usage is TRBJ1-6; the D is unclear. This CDR3 has 16 residues. The germline gives CDR1 SGHKS, CDR2 YYEKEE (reference sequence). V was cut by 0 bases and J by 6 bases, with 13 bases left in between. CDR3 residues: CASSLDWSDLNSPLHF. The CDR3 DNA is TGTGCCAGCAGCTTGGACTGGTCCGATCTTAATTCACCCCTCCACTTT.

This clonotype has just one count. The rearrangement links TRBV20-1 to TRBJ2-4; TRBD2 agrees at 12 bases. Germline trimming cut 3 bases from V and 8 bases from J; bases unmatched to any gene: 11. The CDR3 runs to 16 residues. Germline V gene lookup returns CDR1 DFQATT and CDR2 SNEGSKA (reference sequence). This CDR3 reads CSARARLAGAGDIQYF. CDR3 nucleotides: TGCAGTGCTAGGGCGAGACTAGCGGGAGCGGGGGACATTCAGTACTTC.

This clonotype was seen ten or more times. This chain joins TRBV6-2 or TRBV6-3 and TRBJ2-1, with D perhaps given as TRBD1 or TRBD2 (5 bases each). The CDR3 runs 16 residues. Germline values: CDR1 MNHEY, CDR2 SVGEGT. Trimming stripped 2 bases from V and 8 bases from J, with 19 bases between. As DNA, the CDR3 is TGTGCCAGCAGTTACGCGGCCGCCAGAGGGGTCGATGAGCAGTTCTTC. This gives the protein CASSYAAARGVDEQFF.

This clonotype was observed at least ten times. This rearrangement joins TRBV6-2 or TRBV6-3 to TRBJ2-5; D is unresolved. Trimming took off 0 bases at V and 4 bases at J, with 9 bases between the two ends. Germline CDR1 MNHEY, CDR2 SVGEGT. The CDR3 extends over 14 amino acids. The CDR3 reads CASSYSTSGETQYF. In DNA form, the CDR3 reads TGTGCCAGCAGTTACTCCACTTCCGGAGAGACCCAGTACTTC.

The chain uses TRBV20-1 and TRBJ2-3; D remains ambiguous. The germline gives CDR1 DFQATT, CDR2 SNEGSKA (reference sequence). Trimming shortened V by 6 bases and J by 1 base, and 8 bases separated the two germline ends. The CDR3 is 12 amino acids. The CDR3 DNA sequence: TGCAGTGCCCTCGCGGGCACAGATACGCAGTATTTT. Its protein product is CSALAGTDTQYF.

This clonotype was observed at least ten times. The chain is built from TRBV9 and TRBJ1-2; the D is unclear. This CDR3 comprises 14 residues. The V gene lost 2 bases and the J gene lost 14 bases, with 22 bases spanning the gap. Germline V CDR1 and CDR2: SGDLS, YYNGEE. Written as DNA, the CDR3 is TGTGCCAGCAGCGTCTACCAACTCCCCCCCCCCGAGACCTTC. It yields the protein CASSVYQLPPPETF. Full variable domain (missing parts from reference TRBV9 and TRBJ1-2): DSGVTQTPKHLITATGQRVTLRCSPRSGDLSVYWYQQSLDQGLQFLIQYYNGEERAKGNILERFSAQQFPDLHSELNLSSLELGDSALYFCASSVYQLPPPETFGSGTRLTVV.

This clonotype was detected ten times or more. The chain is built from TRBV28 and TRBJ2-7; D is perhaps TRBD1 (5 bases). In germline, CDR1 is MDHEN, CDR2 SYDVKM. The V end was cut by 6 bases, the J end by 0 bases, with 15 bases between. The CDR3 has 15 residues. CDR3 sequence reads: CASSGSRTISYEQYF. Written as DNA, the CDR3 is TGTGCCAGCAGCGGGTCTAGGACAATCTCCTACGAGCAGTACTTC.

This chain uses TRBV28 with TRBJ2-1; 7 bases agree with TRBD1. J lost 2 bases, V lost 7 bases, and 11 bases had no gene match. CDR3 length equals 16 residues. The germline V gene encodes CDR1 MDHEN and CDR2 SYDVKM. Here the CDR3 reads CASTTDDRVTYNEQFF. The DNA of the CDR3 is TGTGCCAGCACCACTGACGACAGGGTAACCTACAATGAGCAGTTCTTC.

In nucleotides, the CDR3 is TGCGCCAGCAGCCTCGACAGGGCGCACAATGAGCAGTTCTTC. Amino acid sequence: CASSLDRAHNEQFF. The gene calls are TRBV4-1 and TRBJ2-1, with TRBD1 matching 7 bases. V lost 4 bases and J lost 5; bases outside the gene matches: 5. This CDR3 region has 14 residues. Germline CDR1 and CDR2: MGHRA and YSYEKL.

This clonotype came up many times. The V gene is TRBV7-2, the J gene TRBJ2-3, with a tentative D call TRBD2 (6 bases). Germline CDR1 reads SGHTA; CDR2 reads FQGNSA. V lost 2 bases and J lost 0, with 9 bases in between. This CDR3 comprises 15 residues. CDR3 region: CASSLPGVSTDTQYF. In DNA form, the CDR3 reads TGTGCCAGCAGCTTACCGGGGGTTAGCACAGATACGCAGTATTTT.

This clonotype was counted a few times. The DNA is omitted, as the CDR3 cannot be located on it reliably, and the CDR3 follows TCRdb's listing. The chain is built from TRBV9 and TRBJ2-7; the table names TRBD1, a call not compared with the DNA. The CDR3 adds up to 14 amino acids, both ends counted. In germline, CDR1 is SGDLS, CDR2 YYNGEE. The CDR3 protein is CASSVGPGESEQYF.